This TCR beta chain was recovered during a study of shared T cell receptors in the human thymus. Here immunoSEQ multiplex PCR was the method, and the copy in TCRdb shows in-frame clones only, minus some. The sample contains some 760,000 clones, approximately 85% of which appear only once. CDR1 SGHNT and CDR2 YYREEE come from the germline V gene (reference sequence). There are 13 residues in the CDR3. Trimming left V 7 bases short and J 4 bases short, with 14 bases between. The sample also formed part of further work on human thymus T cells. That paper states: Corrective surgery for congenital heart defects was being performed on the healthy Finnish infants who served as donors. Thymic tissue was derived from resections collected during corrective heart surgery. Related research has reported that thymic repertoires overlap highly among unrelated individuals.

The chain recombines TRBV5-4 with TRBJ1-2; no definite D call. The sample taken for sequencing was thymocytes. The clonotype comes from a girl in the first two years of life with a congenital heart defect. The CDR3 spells CASLSWPSYGYTF. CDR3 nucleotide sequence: TGTGCCAGCCTTTCCTGGCCGTCCTATGGCTACACCTTC.